The text below deals with one TCR beta chain. The sample belongs to a study of OX40 agonist ivuxolimab in advanced cancers. Between the trimmed V and J ends, which lost 4 bases and 2 bases, there was a span of 15 bases. This CDR3 contains 15 residues. Per the germline V gene, CDR1 is SGHKS and CDR2 is YYEKEE (reference sequence). TCRdb's copy holds only in-frame clones and misses some; the assay was immunoSEQ multiplex PCR. The profile shows roughly 57,000 clones, roughly 79% of them singletons. This specimen was CD4+ or CD8+ T cells sorted from blood, taken in a trial of the OX40 agonist ivuxolimab. This chain connects TRBV5-5 to TRBJ1-2; D not resolved. This receptor was identified in an adult with an advanced solid tumor such as melanoma, head and neck, liver or kidney cancer. The CDR3 nucleotides are TGTGCCAGCAGCCCCCCCGGCGCGGGGAACTATGGCTACACCTTC. Encoded protein: CASSPPGAGNYGYTF.